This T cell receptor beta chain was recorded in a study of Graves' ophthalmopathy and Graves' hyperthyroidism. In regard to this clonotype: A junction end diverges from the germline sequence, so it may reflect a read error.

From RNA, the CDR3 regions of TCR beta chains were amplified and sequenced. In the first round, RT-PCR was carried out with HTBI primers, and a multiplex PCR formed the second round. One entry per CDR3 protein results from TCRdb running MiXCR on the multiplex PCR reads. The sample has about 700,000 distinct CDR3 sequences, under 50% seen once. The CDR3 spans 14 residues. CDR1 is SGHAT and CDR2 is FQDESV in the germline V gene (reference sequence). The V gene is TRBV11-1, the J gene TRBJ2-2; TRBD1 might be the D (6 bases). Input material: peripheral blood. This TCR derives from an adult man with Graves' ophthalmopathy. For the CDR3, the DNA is TGCGCCAGCAGGACAGTAGCGAACACCGGGGAGCTGTTTTTT. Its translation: CASRTVANTGELFF.